These 6 T cell receptor beta chains share one sample of origin, sequenced in a study of blood T cell repertoires in COVID-19. Data came from immunoSEQ multiplex PCR; TCRdb stores just in-frame clones and leaves some out. The sample yields some 250,000 clones, less than 90% seen once. The material sequenced was peripheral blood. The receptors shown here come from a woman younger than 45 with COVID-19, enrolled during active disease.

CDR3 bases: TGTGCCAGCAGTTTATCCGCGACAGGGGTAACCTACGAGCAGTACTTC. Its translation is CASSLSATGVTYEQYF. The chain employs TRBV7-9 and TRBJ2-7; 8 bases fit TRBD1. This CDR3 comprises 16 residues. Losses at the gene ends were 6 bases for V and 2 bases for J; bases not matched to a gene: 12. Germline assignment: CDR1 SEHNR and CDR2 FQNEAQ (reference sequence).

The chain combines TRBV19 with TRBJ1-2; a possible D gene is TRBD1 (6 bases). The CDR3 extends over 16 amino acids. The germline V and J ends were trimmed by 3 bases and 4 bases, with 18 bases remaining between them. CDR1 LNHDA and CDR2 SQIVND come from the germline V gene (reference sequence). In nucleotides, the CDR3 is TGTGCCAGTAGTATTTTCCATCCAGGGGCGGTCTATGGCTACACCTTC. This encodes CASSIFHPGAVYGYTF.

The chain links TRBV2 to TRBJ1-1, with 10 bases identical to TRBD1. V shed 5 bases and J 4 bases; nucleotides not matched to a gene: 4. The CDR3 runs 14 residues. Germline CDR1 and CDR2: SNHLY and FYNNEI. The CDR3 DNA reads as TGTGCCAGCAGTAGACAGGGGGCGTTCACTGAAGCTTTCTTT. As protein: CASSRQGAFTEAFF.

This clone was observed a single time. This chain uses TRBV24-1 with TRBJ1-4; D not certain. The CDR3 has 13 amino acids. CDR1 is KGHDR and CDR2 is SFDVKD in the germline V gene. V lost 6 bases and J lost 4, with 8 bases in between. CDR3 sequence reads: CATSPGFNEKLFF. The CDR3 DNA follows: TGTGCCACCAGTCCCGGGTTTAATGAAAAACTGTTTTTT.

The CDR3 loop reads CASSTWTVYEQFF. DNA for the CDR3: TGTGCCAGTAGTACATGGACAGTTTATGAGCAGTTCTTC. This chain joins TRBV19 and TRBJ2-1; a weak D match, TRBD1 (6 bases). Germline CDR1 LNHDA, CDR2 SQIVND (reference sequence). The CDR3 consists of 13 residues. The V end lost 4 bases, the J end lost 8 bases, and 12 bases lay between the germline ends.

The rearrangement joins TRBV3-1 (or the pseudogene TRBV3-2) to TRBJ2-7; 8 bases match TRBD2. With V trimmed by 8 bases and J by 4 bases, 10 bases remained unmatched. Germline CDR1 LGHDT, CDR2 YNNKEL (reference sequence). CDR3 length: 14 residues. This CDR3 is CASEKGGGPYEQYF. CDR3 DNA: TGTGCCAGCGAAAAGGGCGGGGGGCCGTACGAGCAGTACTTC.